This is a list of T cell receptor beta chains from one sample in a study of early T cells in non-severe SARS-CoV-2 infection. Using its own MiXCR run on the 5' RACE reads, TCRdb lists one record per CDR3 protein. Of about 56,000 distinct CDR3 sequences listed, roughly 12% are singletons. The sequenced material came from whole blood. Receptor source: an adult who was a healthcare worker with PCR-confirmed SARS-CoV-2 infection or an uninfected control (not recorded which). CDR3s include the opening cysteine and the closing phenylalanine or tryptophan. The D gene is left open where the match is weak.

j_gene: TRBJ1-1
d_gene: NA
v_gene: TRBV29-1
CDR3aa: CSADGAFF

j_gene: TRBJ2-2
d_gene: TRBD2
v_gene: TRBV12-3/TRBV12-4
CDR3aa: CASSPLGLAGVTGELFF

j_gene: TRBJ2-7
d_gene: NA
v_gene: TRBV11-2
CDR3aa: CASSLTDKYEQYF

j_gene: TRBJ1-2
d_gene: TRBD1
v_gene: TRBV29-1
CDR3aa: CSVEEYRQGRGYTF

j_gene: TRBJ1-1
d_gene: NA
v_gene: TRBV29-1
CDR3aa: CSASDRYTEAFF

j_gene: TRBJ2-3
d_gene: NA
v_gene: TRBV29-1
CDR3aa: CSVSTDTQYF

j_gene: TRBJ2-2
d_gene: NA
v_gene: TRBV20-1
CDR3aa: CSASPSNTGELFF

j_gene: TRBJ1-3
d_gene: NA
v_gene: TRBV29-1
CDR3aa: CSVVQVGGSGNTIYF

j_gene: TRBJ2-4
d_gene: TRBD1
v_gene: TRBV6-5
CDR3aa: CASSYTRTGSNIQYF

j_gene: TRBJ2-3
d_gene: TRBD1
v_gene: TRBV4-1
CDR3aa: CASRQGEGADTQYF

j_gene: TRBJ1-6
d_gene: NA
v_gene: TRBV11-3
CDR3aa: CASSLKSQGSSYNSPLHF

j_gene: TRBJ2-1
d_gene: TRBD2
v_gene: TRBV11-2
CDR3aa: CASSLLRGTSGSNEQFF

j_gene: TRBJ1-4
d_gene: NA
v_gene: TRBV10-2
CDR3aa: CASGTAIAGIKLFF

j_gene: TRBJ2-1
d_gene: TRBD2
v_gene: TRBV7-2
CDR3aa: CASSSDLAGGHREQFF

j_gene: TRBJ1-1
d_gene: NA
v_gene: TRBV11-2
CDR3aa: CASSLGGTWAEAFF

j_gene: TRBJ2-2
d_gene: NA
v_gene: TRBV7-2
CDR3aa: CASTAGRTGELFF

j_gene: TRBJ2-5
d_gene: NA
v_gene: TRBV5-5
CDR3aa: CASSKGSKGETQYF

j_gene: TRBJ1-1
d_gene: NA
v_gene: TRBV6-5
CDR3aa: CASSSTASEAFF

j_gene: TRBJ1-5
d_gene: NA
v_gene: TRBV6-4
CDR3aa: CASSEEVNQPQHF

j_gene: TRBJ2-7
d_gene: TRBD1
v_gene: TRBV11-3
CDR3aa: CASSGDRVHEQYF